Listed below are T cell receptor beta chains from one sample, sequenced in a study of regulatory T cells in long-lasting Graves disease. TCRdb redid the calling of the multiplex PCR reads with MiXCR, one entry per CDR3 protein. The sample has 400,000 to 500,000 distinct CDR3 sequences; around 15% are singletons. These records were also assigned to another study, of T cells in Graves' hyperthyroidism and ophthalmopathy.

Specimen: peripheral blood mononuclear cells (PBMCs), collected at new diagnosis, from a patient treated with antithyroid drugs. These receptors all stem from a woman aged 18 to 35 with Graves disease. The CDR3 runs from the conserved cysteine through the conserved F or W. D genes are given only for firm matches. Only some rows state a clone size, as once, few, many or a class for expanded clones.

D: TRBD1
V: TRBV5-1
size: many
J: TRBJ2-3
CDR3: CASSTGQGAQYF
DNA: TGCGCCAGCAGCACCGGACAGGGGGCGCAGTATTTT

D: -
V: TRBV6-1
size: many
J: TRBJ1-3
CDR3: CASSEVRGPPGNTIYF
DNA: TGTGCCAGCAGTGAAGTCCGAGGCCCTCCTGGAAACACCATATATTTT

D: TRBD2
V: TRBV6-1
size: -
J: TRBJ2-2
CDR3: CASSRTSRYTGELFF
DNA: TGTGCCAGCAGCCGGACTAGCAGATACACCGGGGAGCTGTTTTTT

D: -
V: TRBV5-1
size: many
J: TRBJ2-3
CDR3: CASRGLVSSTDTQYF
DNA: TGCGCCAGCAGAGGTTTAGTATCTAGCACAGATACGCAGTATTTT

D: -
V: TRBV12-3/TRBV12-4
size: -
J: TRBJ2-3
CDR3: CASSESRDGGDTQYF
DNA: TGTGCCAGCAGTGAATCCAGGGACGGGGGAGATACGCAGTATTTT

D: TRBD1
V: TRBV11-3
size: few
J: TRBJ2-7
CDR3: CASSLTTGDSYEQYF
DNA: TGTGCCAGCAGCTTAACGACAGGGGACTCCTACGAGCAGTACTTC

D: TRBD1
V: TRBV20-1
size: many
J: TRBJ1-2
CDR3: CSARNPGQGPYGYTF
DNA: TGCAGTGCTAGAAACCCGGGACAGGGGCCATATGGCTACACCTTC

D: TRBD2
V: TRBV29-1
size: few
J: TRBJ2-3
CDR3: CSVGAGVTTDTQYF
DNA: TGCAGCGTTGGGGCGGGAGTAACCACAGATACGCAGTATTTT

D: -
V: TRBV29-1
size: many
J: TRBJ2-2
CDR3: CSVEVSATGELFF
DNA: TGCAGCGTTGAGGTGTCAGCCACCGGGGAGCTGTTTTTT

D: TRBD2
V: TRBV28
size: few
J: TRBJ2-1
CDR3: CASRPGREDEQFF
DNA: TGTGCCAGCCGCCCGGGTCGGGAGGATGAGCAGTTCTTC

D: -
V: TRBV6-1
size: -
J: TRBJ1-4
CDR3: CASVISGRGNEKLFF
DNA: TGTGCCAGCGTAATATCGGGGCGCGGTAATGAAAAACTGTTTTTT

D: TRBD2
V: TRBV28
size: few
J: TRBJ2-1
CDR3: CASSSKLAGAYNEQFF
DNA: TGTGCCAGCAGTTCCAAACTAGCGGGCGCCTACAATGAGCAGTTCTTC

D: -
V: TRBV20-1
size: many
J: TRBJ2-2
CDR3: CSASPRWGRTGELFF
DNA: TGCAGTGCTAGTCCTAGGTGGGGTCGGACCGGGGAGCTGTTTTTT

D: -
V: TRBV6-1
size: few
J: TRBJ2-7
CDR3: CASSNDGRKQYF
DNA: TGTGCCAGCAGCAACGACGGACGAAAGCAGTACTTC

D: -
V: TRBV20-1
size: -
J: TRBJ2-1
CDR3: CSARDFASGTSSPHNEQFF
DNA: TGCAGTGCTAGAGATTTTGCTTCCGGGACCTCATCCCCCCACAATGAGCAGTTCTTC

D: -
V: TRBV28
size: many
J: TRBJ1-2
CDR3: CASTQGIGYTF
DNA: TGTGCCAGCACGCAGGGAATCGGCTACACCTTC

D: -
V: TRBV6-5
size: -
J: TRBJ1-2
CDR3: CASSWGLAGGYGYTF
DNA: TGTGCCAGCAGTTGGGGACTCGCCGGAGGCTATGGCTACACCTTC

D: -
V: TRBV11-3
size: many
J: TRBJ2-7
CDR3: CASSLGLTGGDEQYF
DNA: TGTGCCAGCAGCTTAGGCCTGACAGGTGGGGACGAGCAGTACTTC

D: TRBD1
V: TRBV6-2/TRBV6-3
size: many
J: TRBJ2-1
CDR3: CASSYRGPYNEQFF
DNA: TGTGCCAGCAGTTACAGGGGGCCCTACAATGAGCAGTTCTTC

D: TRBD1
V: TRBV2
size: many
J: TRBJ1-5
CDR3: CASSGQTGLQPQHF
DNA: TGTGCCAGCAGTGGGCAGACAGGGCTTCAGCCCCAGCATTTT

D: TRBD1
V: TRBV12-3/TRBV12-4
size: many
J: TRBJ1-2
CDR3: CATPEKGTGSDGYTF
DNA: TGTGCCACCCCAGAAAAAGGGACAGGGAGTGATGGCTACACCTTC

D: TRBD1
V: TRBV12-3/TRBV12-4
size: many
J: TRBJ1-2
CDR3: CASSKDRGYGYTF
DNA: TGTGCCAGCAGCAAAGACAGGGGCTATGGCTACACCTTC

D: -
V: TRBV6-9
size: many
J: TRBJ1-1
CDR3: CASSYPGRGTEAFF
DNA: TGTGCCAGCAGTTACCCAGGGAGGGGCACTGAAGCTTTCTTT

D: TRBD2
V: TRBV5-8
size: few
J: TRBJ2-1
CDR3: CASGTSGWYEQFF
DNA: TGTGCCAGCGGGACTAGCGGGTGGTATGAGCAGTTCTTC

D: -
V: TRBV6-1
size: -
J: TRBJ2-1
CDR3: CASSDGTLGALYEQFF
DNA: TGTGCCAGCAGCGACGGGACTTTGGGAGCCCTTTATGAGCAGTTCTTC

D: -
V: TRBV11-2
size: -
J: TRBJ2-7
CDR3: CASSSVPEQYF
DNA: TGTGCCAGCAGCTCCGTTCCCGAGCAGTACTTC

D: TRBD2
V: TRBV28
size: -
J: TRBJ2-1
CDR3: CASSPHLTSGRANEQFF
DNA: TGTGCCAGCAGCCCGCACCTCACTAGCGGGAGGGCCAATGAGCAGTTCTTC